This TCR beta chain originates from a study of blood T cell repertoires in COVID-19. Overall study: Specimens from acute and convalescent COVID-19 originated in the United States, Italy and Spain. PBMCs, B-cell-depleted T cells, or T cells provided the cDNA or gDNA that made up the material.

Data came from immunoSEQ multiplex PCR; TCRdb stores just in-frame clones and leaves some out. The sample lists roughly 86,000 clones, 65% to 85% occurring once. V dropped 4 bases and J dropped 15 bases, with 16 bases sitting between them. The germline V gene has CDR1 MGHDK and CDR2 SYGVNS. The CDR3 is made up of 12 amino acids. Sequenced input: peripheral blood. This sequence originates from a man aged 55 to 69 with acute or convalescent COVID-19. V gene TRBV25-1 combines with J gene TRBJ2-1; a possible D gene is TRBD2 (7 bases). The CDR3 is CASSGGGYRRFF. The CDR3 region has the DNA TGTGCCAGCAGTGGGGGGGGCTACAGGCGGTTCTTC.